This T cell receptor (beta chain) stems from a study of blood T cell repertoires in COVID-19. TCRdb's copy holds only in-frame clones and misses some; the assay was immunoSEQ multiplex PCR. The sample records roughly 150,000 clones, over 75% being singletons. The CDR3 length is 13 residues. The junction had 5 bases not matched to a gene; V was cut back by 7 bases and J by 4 bases. Germline assignment: CDR1 LNHDA and CDR2 SQIVND (reference sequence). The chain couples TRBV19 to TRBJ1-1; the match to TRBD1 covers 8 bases. The clonotype comes from a man in his 70s with acute or convalescent COVID-19. Specimen: peripheral blood. The CDR3 nucleotides are TGTGCCAGTATCGTACAGGGGGGCACTGAAGCTTTCTTT. Translating gives CASIVQGGTEAFF.